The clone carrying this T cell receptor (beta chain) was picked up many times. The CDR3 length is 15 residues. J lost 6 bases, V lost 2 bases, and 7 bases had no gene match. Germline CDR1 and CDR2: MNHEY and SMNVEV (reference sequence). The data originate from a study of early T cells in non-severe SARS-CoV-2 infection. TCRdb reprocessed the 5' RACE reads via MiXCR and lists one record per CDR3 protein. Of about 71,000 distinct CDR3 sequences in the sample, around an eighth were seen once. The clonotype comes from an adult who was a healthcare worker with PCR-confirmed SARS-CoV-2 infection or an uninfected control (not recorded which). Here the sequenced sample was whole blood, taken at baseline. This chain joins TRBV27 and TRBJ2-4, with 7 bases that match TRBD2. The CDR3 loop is CASSLGGETGNIQYF. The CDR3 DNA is TGTGCCAGCAGTTTAGGGGGGGAGACGGGAAACATTCAGTACTTC.